The next 26 T cell receptor beta chains were all read from a single sample in a study of OX40 agonist ivuxolimab in advanced cancers. Data came from immunoSEQ multiplex PCR; TCRdb stores just in-frame clones and leaves some out. The data hold roughly 60,000 clones, with roughly nine tenths observed a single time. Here the sequenced sample was CD4+ or CD8+ T cells sorted from blood, taken in a trial of the OX40 agonist ivuxolimab. These receptors were obtained from an adult with an advanced solid tumor such as melanoma, head and neck, liver or kidney cancer.

This sequence joins TRBV5-1 and TRBJ2-1; 7 nucleotides line up with TRBD1. The V gene end was trimmed by 5 bases and the J gene end by 6 bases; junction bases not matched to a gene: 8. The germline gives CDR1 SGHRS, CDR2 YFSETQ. This CDR3 region has 14 residues. The CDR3: CASSPPGQTNEQFF. The CDR3 DNA follows: TGCGCCAGCAGTCCACCGGGACAGACCAATGAGCAGTTCTTC.

The V call is TRBV28, the J call TRBJ2-3, with D perhaps matching TRBD2 (5 bases). Germline CDR1 is MDHEN and CDR2 is SYDVKM. V lost 1 base to trimming and J lost 0 bases, with 17 bases between them. The length of the CDR3 is 18 residues. CDR3 protein: CASSLLAGVGGSTDTQYF. As DNA, the CDR3 is TGTGCCAGCAGTTTATTGGCCGGGGTCGGCGGGAGCACAGATACGCAGTATTTT.

This chain links TRBV7-9 with TRBJ2-7, with TRBD1 matching over 11 bases. V gave up 5 bases and J gave up 4 bases; unmatched junction bases: 4. The germline gives CDR1 SEHNR, CDR2 FQNEAQ (reference sequence). The CDR3 sequence is 14 residues long. CDR3 sequence (DNA): TGTGCCAGCAGCGGAGGGGACAGGGGGTACGAGCAGTACTTC. Translating gives CASSGGDRGYEQYF.

Worth noting for this clone: Other DNA sequences in the same sample also yield this CDR3. The gene calls are TRBV7-9 and TRBJ2-1; D gene uncertain. Deletions cut 2 bases from V and 6 bases from J, with 2 bases between. CDR1 and CDR2 (germline): SEHNR, FQNEAQ (reference sequence). The CDR3 consists of 11 residues. The CDR3 DNA sequence: TGTGCCAGCAGCTTAACCAATGAGCAGTTCTTC. Protein sequence: CASSLTNEQFF.

The rearrangement uses TRBV7-2 and TRBJ2-1; the D call may be TRBD1 or TRBD2 (6 bases each). Germline V gives CDR1 SGHTA, CDR2 FQGNSA. V was clipped by 1 base and J by 2 bases, with 9 bases between them. The CDR3 spans 15 residues. In nucleotides, the CDR3 is TGTGCCAGCAGCTTAGTGGGGGGCGCCTACAATGAGCAGTTCTTC. Translated, it gives CASSLVGGAYNEQFF.

The gene calls are TRBV19 and TRBJ1-2; no firm D call. V shed 5 bases and J shed 3 bases, with 7 bases lying between them. Germline CDR1 and CDR2: LNHDA and SQIVND (reference sequence). This CDR3 region has 12 residues. The CDR3 sequence: CASSSIDYGYTF. CDR3 sequence (DNA): TGTGCCAGTAGTTCAATAGACTATGGCTACACCTTC.

The chain carries TRBV27 and TRBJ2-7, with 8 bases lining up with TRBD2. CDR1 and CDR2 (germline): MNHEY, SMNVEV (reference sequence). This CDR3 region has 16 residues. J gave up 1 base and V 3 bases, and 8 bases lay outside the gene matches. The DNA for the CDR3 is TGTGCCAGCAGTTTCGGGAGGGAGGGCCTATCCTACGAGCAGTACTTC. It specifies CASSFGREGLSYEQYF.

In its sample, this clone was seen once. The chain links TRBV5-5 to TRBJ2-1; 9 bases align to TRBD2. CDR1 and CDR2 from the germline V gene are SGHKS and YYEKEE (reference sequence). CDR3 length: 15 residues. Losses at the gene ends were 5 bases for V and 4 bases for J; bases not matched to a gene: 7. Written as DNA, the CDR3 is TGTGCCAGCAGGATAGCGGGGGTTGAATACAATGAGCAGTTCTTC. Amino acids: CASRIAGVEYNEQFF.

This rearrangement joins TRBV6-1 to TRBJ2-2; 9 bases are shared with TRBD2. The CDR3 spans 15 residues. J gave up 3 bases and V 10 bases, and 9 bases lay outside the gene matches. Germline V gene sequence: CDR1 MNHNS, CDR2 SASEGT. CDR3 residues: CATPMREGHTGELFF. The CDR3 DNA sequence: TGTGCCACCCCTATGCGGGAGGGCCACACCGGGGAGCTGTTTTTT.

The chain employs TRBV7-8 and TRBJ2-3; perhaps TRBD2 as D (5 bases). Trimming pared 4 bases from V and 5 bases from J, leaving 19 bases between. This CDR3 has 16 amino acids. Germline CDR1 is SGHVS and CDR2 is FQNEAQ. CDR3 amino acids: CASSSRRNQDRDTQYF. CDR3 nucleotide sequence: TGTGCCAGCAGCTCACGGAGGAACCAAGATCGAGATACGCAGTATTTT.

The chain employs TRBV4-1 and TRBJ2-7, with TRBD1 identical over 8 bases. Germline-derived CDR1 and CDR2 are MGHRA and YSYEKL. V lost 2 bases, J lost 0 bases, and 6 bases stayed unmatched. The length of the CDR3 is 16 residues. This CDR3 is CASSQSGQGLSYEQYF. Written as DNA, the CDR3 is TGCGCCAGCAGCCAATCTGGACAGGGCCTCTCCTACGAGCAGTACTTC.

This clone has only a few counts. The V call is TRBV9, the J call TRBJ2-1; 7 positions agree with TRBD1. Trimming at V came to 1 base and at J to 5 bases, leaving 9 bases not matched to a gene. The germline gives CDR1 SGDLS, CDR2 YYNGEE. CDR3 length: 16 amino acids. CDR3 sequence: CASSVTEDRWDNEQFF. CDR3 in DNA: TGTGCCAGCAGCGTAACAGAGGACAGGTGGGACAATGAGCAGTTCTTC.

This clone appeared once. The CDR3 bases are TGTGCCAGAGGGGGGGACAGTTACTCCTACGAGCAGTACTTC. It specifies CARGGDSYSYEQYF. The chain recombines TRBV2 with TRBJ2-7; D might be TRBD1 or TRBD2, each matching 7 bases. The V gene lost 9 bases and the J gene lost 0 bases, with 15 bases spanning the gap. This CDR3 is 14 amino acids long. Germline CDR1 SNHLY, CDR2 FYNNEI.

The chain joins TRBV4-3 to TRBJ2-5; TRBD2 aligns across 10 bases. The CDR3 sequence is 18 residues long. Germline V gene data show CDR1 as LGHNA and CDR2 as YSLEER. J lost 2 bases, V lost 0 bases, and 9 bases had no gene match. The chain's CDR3 is CASSQEIPGLATQETQYF. The CDR3 DNA reads as TGCGCCAGCAGCCAAGAGATTCCGGGACTAGCGACACAAGAGACCCAGTACTTC.

The V gene is TRBV27, the J gene TRBJ2-5; D tentatively reads TRBD1 or TRBD2 (5 bases each). In germline, CDR1 is MNHEY, CDR2 SMNVEV (reference sequence). The CDR3 extends over 15 amino acids. The ends were cut back, 0 bases at V and 2 bases at J, with 10 bases in the middle. This CDR3 is CASSLSPGLQETQYF. Written as DNA, the CDR3 is TGTGCCAGCAGTTTATCTCCGGGGCTACAAGAGACCCAGTACTTC.

The chain employs TRBV18 and TRBJ2-1, with 8 bases fitting TRBD2. Germline lookup yields CDR1 KGHSH and CDR2 LQKENI. The junction had 17 bases not matched to a gene; V was cut back by 6 bases and J by 7 bases. The CDR3 length is 17 residues. The CDR3 region has the DNA TGTGCCAGCTCTCCGGATCCGCCGGGAGGGCCCTCTAATGAGCAGTTCTTC. The encoded protein is CASSPDPPGGPSNEQFF.

The sample holds one count of this clone. The chain is built from TRBV29-1 and TRBJ2-7; 9 bases align to TRBD2. The junction had 5 bases not matched to a gene; V was cut back by 6 bases and J by 5 bases. CDR1 and CDR2 from the germline V gene are SQVTM and ANQGSEA. The CDR3 covers 12 residues. The CDR3 DNA follows: TGCAGCGTAATAGCGGGAGATCACGAGCAGTACTTC. Translated, it gives CSVIAGDHEQYF.

CDR3 in DNA: TGCGCCAGTAACAGGGGCGAGAGGAACACTGAAGCTTTCTTT. Amino acids: CASNRGERNTEAFF. The V gene is TRBV10-1, the J gene TRBJ1-1; TRBD1 matches 7 bases. Germline CDR1 is WNHNN and CDR2 is SYGVQD (reference sequence). The CDR3 runs 14 residues. J lost 1 base, V lost 9 bases, and 8 bases had no gene match.

The J gene is TRBJ1-5, the V gene TRBV6-1; D is ambiguous. The CDR3 loop spans 14 amino acids. In germline, CDR1 is MNHNS, CDR2 SASEGT. The V end was cut by 2 bases, the J end by 5 bases, with 10 bases between. The CDR3 loop reads CASSENSPHQPQHF. In DNA, the CDR3 is TGTGCCAGCAGTGAAAACAGTCCCCATCAGCCCCAGCATTTT.

The chain is built from TRBV19 and TRBJ1-1; TRBD1 aligns across 8 bases. CDR1 and CDR2 from the germline V gene are LNHDA and SQIVND (reference sequence). V trimming: 2 bases; J trimming: 4 bases; junction bases outside the gene matches: 6. The CDR3 is made up of 15 amino acids. The CDR3 DNA reads TGTGCCAGTAGTATAACTACAGGGGGAGTCACTGAAGCTTTCTTT. Encoded protein: CASSITTGGVTEAFF. Combining the CDR3 with reference TRBV19 and TRBJ1-1 gives the whole variable domain DGGITQSPKYLFRKEGQNVTLSCEQNLNHDAMYWYRQDPGQGLRLIYYSQIVNDFQKGDIAEGYSVSREKKESFPLTVTSAQKNPTAFYLCASSITTGGVTEAFFGQGTRLTVV.

This clone was detected only once. The J gene is TRBJ2-7, the V gene TRBV21-1; TRBD2, the D gene given by the table, was not confirmed from the DNA. TRBV21-1 is described as a pseudogene. The CDR3 contains 16 residues. The CDR3 loop is CASSKPPEGVLREQYF. The CDR3 nucleotides read TGTGCCAGCAGCAAACCTCCCGAGGGAGTCCTACGAGAACAGTACTTC.

This chain uses TRBV19 with TRBJ1-1; 9 nucleotides match TRBD1. Trimming took 4 bases from V and 6 from J; bases not matched to a gene: 6. Germline-derived CDR1 and CDR2 are LNHDA and SQIVND (reference sequence). This CDR3 has 14 residues. CDR3 region: CASSTGTGWAEAFF. Here the CDR3 DNA reads TGTGCCAGTAGTACTGGGACAGGGTGGGCTGAAGCTTTCTTT.

This clone was recorded only once. J is TRBJ2-5 and V is TRBV7-9; D is unclear. The CDR3 has 13 residues. In germline, CDR1 is SEHNR, CDR2 FQNEAQ (reference sequence). Trimming removed 8 bases at V and 2 bases at J, with 12 bases between. In DNA form, the CDR3 reads TGTGCCAGCTGCCCTCCGCTACAAGAGACCCAGTACTTC. Its translation is CASCPPLQETQYF.

This chain connects TRBV25-1 to TRBJ2-1; 9 positions agree with TRBD2. CDR1 and CDR2 from the germline V gene are MGHDK and SYGVNS. The CDR3 is 17 amino acids. V was pared by 2 bases and J by 4 bases, with 9 bases of the junction left unmatched. The CDR3 DNA reads as TGTGCCAGCAGTGAAGGGGGTAGCGGGAGAGTATACAATGAGCAGTTCTTC. It translates to CASSEGGSGRVYNEQFF.

There are many counts of this clone. V is TRBV5-4 and J is TRBJ2-1; TRBD2 agrees at 10 bases. The CDR3 has 13 residues. J gave up 3 bases and V 7 bases, and 1 base lay outside the gene matches. Germline V gene sequence: CDR1 SGHNT, CDR2 YYREEE (reference sequence). The CDR3: CASWTSGYNEQFF. DNA of the CDR3: TGTGCCAGCTGGACTAGCGGCTACAATGAGCAGTTCTTC.

Only a few counts were recorded for this clone. The CDR3 sequence is CASSQDLEVETQYF. CDR3 DNA sequence: TGCGCCAGCAGCCAGGACCTGGAGGTAGAGACCCAGTACTTC. The chain couples TRBV4-1 to TRBJ2-5; D might be TRBD2 (5 bases). Per the germline V gene, CDR1 is MGHRA and CDR2 is YSYEKL. V shed 3 bases and J shed 4 bases, with 12 bases lying between them. CDR3 length: 14 amino acids.